The sequence of this TCR beta chain was determined in a study of CD8 T cells in Susac syndrome. Germline CDR1 is WSHSY and CDR2 is SAAADI. Trimming took 3 bases from V and 0 from J, leaving 5 bases between them. The CDR3 contains 13 residues. Regarding this clonotype: What it recognizes is unknown.

The authors reverse transcribed roughly 0.5 to 1 ug RNA with random hexamers. One entry per CDR3 protein, called by TCRdb with MiXCR from the immunoSEQ multiplex PCR reads. The sample has 85,000 to 90,000 distinct CDR3 sequences; over 85% are singletons. TEMRA cells underwent FACS enrichment and CD8+ and CD4+ T cells underwent negative isolation. Regarding the study as a whole: The study conceded that its TCR sequencing and HLA analysis involved relatively few individuals.

The chain is built from TRBV10-2 and TRBJ1-2, with D possibly TRBD1 on 5 matching bases. Sequencing input: CD8+ T cells from PBMCs. This sequence originates from a human donor in good health. CDR3 sequence: CASSEGANYGYTF. The CDR3 bases are TGCGCCAGCAGTGAAGGGGCTAACTATGGCTACACCTTC.